This TCR beta chain was documented in a study of T cell responses to AZD1222 COVID-19 vaccine. Findings of the study overall: Repertoires were obtained only post-peak T cell response.

Some clones are missing from TCRdb's copy, which holds only in-frame ones; the method was immunoSEQ multiplex PCR. The repertoire holds roughly 150,000 clones, with roughly 90% as singletons. With regard to this clone: The antigen is unknown.

CDR1 is SGHTA and CDR2 is FQGTGA in the germline V gene. The CDR3 loop spans 16 amino acids. Trimming cost V 2 bases and J 4 bases, with 16 bases left between them. V and J are TRBV7-3 and TRBJ2-3; possibly TRBD2 for D (6 bases). This specimen consisted of peripheral blood, obtained 28 days after the second AZD1222 dose. The source is an adult who received the AZD1222 COVID-19 vaccine. CDR3 amino acids: CASSLRGTDNPDTQYF. As DNA, the CDR3 is TGTGCCAGCAGCTTACGGGGGACTGACAACCCAGATACGCAGTATTTT.